This T cell receptor beta chain was sequenced in a study of memory CD4+ T cells and cytomegalovirus serostatus. Study information: Donors were healthy Belgian adults, 10 or so CMV seropositive and approximately 25 seronegative.

The protocol was immunoSEQ multiplex PCR, while the TCRdb copy is restricted to in-frame clones and leaves out a portion. The table has around 99,000 clones, roughly 80% seen once; the top ten hold 3.6%. A note on this clone: Its target is unknown.

The CDR3 sequence is 16 residues long. Unmatched junction bases numbered 9, after V lost 4 bases and J lost 5 bases. CDR1 is SGHNT, CDR2 YYREEE, per germline (reference sequence). Whole-study results and caveats: About two fifths of the roughly 150 known CMV-associated TCRbeta sequences appeared in CD4+ memory. Suggested: most of the CMV-linked TCR signature lies in CD4+ memory cells.

Single viable CD3+CD4+CD8-CD45RO+ cells were sorted as the memory CD4+ T cells. Positive selection with CD4 microbeads enriched total CD4+ T cells. J is TRBJ2-5 and V is TRBV5-4; 12 bases line up with TRBD2. The receptor comes from an adult in good health and CMV-seropositive. Sequenced input: memory CD4+ T cells from blood. The CDR3 region has the DNA TGTGCCAGCAGCCCAGCTAGCGGGAGGGCCCTTGAGACCCAGTACTTC. Translating gives CASSPASGRALETQYF.